This T cell receptor beta chain derives from a study of cytomegalovirus exposure and HLA in healthy donors. TCRdb keeps only in-frame clones here, not all; method: immunoSEQ multiplex PCR. The sample has under 150,000 clones, roughly 92% seen once. The TCR originated in a man aged 18 to 29 in good health and CMV-seronegative. Sequenced sample: PBMCs.

In DNA form, the CDR3 reads TGTGCCAGCAGCCCCGGGGATGCAACTAATGAAAAACTGTTTTTT. Residues: CASSPGDATNEKLFF. The gene calls are TRBV7-2 and TRBJ1-4, with D uncertain. Trimming pared 5 bases from V and 0 bases from J, leaving 10 bases between. This CDR3 comprises 15 residues. CDR1 is SGHTA, CDR2 FQGNSA, per germline.